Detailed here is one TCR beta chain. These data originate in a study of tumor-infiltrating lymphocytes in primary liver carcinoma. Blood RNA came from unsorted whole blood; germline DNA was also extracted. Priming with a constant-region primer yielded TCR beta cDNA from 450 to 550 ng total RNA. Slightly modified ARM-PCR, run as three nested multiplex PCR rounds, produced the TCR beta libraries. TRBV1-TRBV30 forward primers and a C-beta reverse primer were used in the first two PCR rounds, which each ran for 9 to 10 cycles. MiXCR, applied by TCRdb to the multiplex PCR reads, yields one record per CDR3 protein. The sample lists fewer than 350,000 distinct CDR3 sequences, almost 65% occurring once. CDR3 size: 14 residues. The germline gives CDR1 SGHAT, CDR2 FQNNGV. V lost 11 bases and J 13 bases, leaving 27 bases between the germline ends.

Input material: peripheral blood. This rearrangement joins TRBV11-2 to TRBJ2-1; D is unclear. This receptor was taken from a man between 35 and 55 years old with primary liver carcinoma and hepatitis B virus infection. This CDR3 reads CAVSKVGNRSPQFF. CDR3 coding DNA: TGTGCCGTCAGCAAGGTGGGAAATCGATCACCACAGTTCTTC.